The 14 T cell receptor beta chains below were found in one sample sequenced in a study of T cell responses to AZD1222 COVID-19 vaccine. Clones were read by immunoSEQ multiplex PCR, and TCRdb kept only the in-frame ones, dropping some. Of about 150,000 clones detected, around nine tenths appear once; the ten largest clones hold approximately 5.3%. The source material was peripheral blood, sampled on day 0 of AZD1222 vaccination. The receptors here all came from an adult in good health.

V gene TRBV28 combines with J gene TRBJ2-3; 12 bases match TRBD2. The CDR3 has 16 residues. Germline loops: CDR1 MDHEN, CDR2 SYDVKM. The ends lost 4 bases at V and 4 bases at J; junction bases unmatched: 6. This chain's CDR3 is CASSSRLAGDPDTQYF. CDR3 DNA sequence: TGTGCCAGCAGTTCCCGACTAGCGGGAGACCCAGATACGCAGTATTTT.

This clone was seen once. The J gene is TRBJ1-2, the V gene TRBV6-5; D remains ambiguous. The V end was cut by 4 bases, the J end by 3 bases, with 9 bases between. Germline CDR1 is MNHEY and CDR2 is SVGAGI. The CDR3 sequence is 13 residues long. The CDR3 DNA follows: TGTGCCAGCAGTTGGATTGCAGACTATGGCTACACCTTC. It translates to CASSWIADYGYTF.

Concerning this clone itself: A read error may produce the germline difference seen at one junction end. The rearrangement uses TRBV20-1 and TRBJ1-1, with TRBD1 as a possible D gene (5 bases). This CDR3 is 11 amino acids long. Germline CDR1 is DFQATT and CDR2 is SNEGSKA (reference sequence). CDR3 region: CSASKGTVEDF. The CDR3 nucleotides read TGCAGTGCCTCCAAGGGGACCGTTGAGGACTTT.

The chain recombines TRBV19 with TRBJ2-2, with 7 bases that match TRBD2. Unmatched junction bases numbered 1, after V lost 3 bases and J lost 3 bases. The CDR3 has 14 residues. Per germline, CDR1 LNHDA and CDR2 SQIVND (reference sequence). The CDR3 DNA reads as TGTGCCAGTAGTATTCGGGGGGACACCGGGGAGCTGTTTTTT. Its translation is CASSIRGDTGELFF.

This chain connects TRBV7-8 to TRBJ1-2; D perhaps matches TRBD1 (6 bases). The CDR3 contains 16 residues. Germline V lookup: CDR1 SGHVS, CDR2 FQNEAQ. V lost 5 bases and J 0 bases, leaving 16 bases between the germline ends. For the CDR3, the DNA is TGTGCCAGCAGCCGAGATCGGCAGGGGACTAACTATGGCTACACCTTC. Encoded protein: CASSRDRQGTNYGYTF.

The chain is built from TRBV27 and TRBJ2-7, with no clear D. Per the germline V gene, CDR1 is MNHEY and CDR2 is SMNVEV (reference sequence). CDR3 length equals 13 residues. V was shortened by 5 bases and J by 3 bases, with 11 bases between the two germline ends. The CDR3 region has the DNA TGTGCCAGCAGTCCCATCACAAGCTACGAGCAGTACTTC. Translation gives CASSPITSYEQYF.

The chain carries TRBV6-6 and TRBJ2-2; D not resolved. This CDR3 spans 17 amino acids. Germline assignment: CDR1 MNHNY and CDR2 SVGAGI (reference sequence). The V end was cut by 5 bases, the J end by 1 base, with 17 bases between. CDR3 nucleotides: TGTGCCAGCAGTCCCCTCCAAGGGCGTATGAACACCGGGGAGCTGTTTTTT. Its translation: CASSPLQGRMNTGELFF.

This chain joins TRBV6-5 and TRBJ2-7, with 10 nucleotides matching TRBD2. The J segment lost 6 bases and the V segment lost 6 bases, leaving 11 bases of the junction unmatched. CDR3 size: 15 residues. Germline CDR1 is MNHEY and CDR2 is SVGAGI. The chain's CDR3 is CASRTPGLARGEQYF. In DNA form, the CDR3 reads TGTGCCAGCAGGACTCCGGGACTAGCGCGGGGCGAGCAGTACTTC.

The chain recombines TRBV3-1 (or the pseudogene TRBV3-2) with TRBJ2-7; 7 bases fit TRBD1. The V gene end was trimmed by 1 base and the J gene end by 2 bases; junction bases not matched to a gene: 14. CDR3 length: 18 residues. Germline lookup yields CDR1 LGHDT and CDR2 YNNKEL (reference sequence). CDR3 sequence: CASSQALPTGTVAYEQYF. The CDR3 DNA is TGTGCCAGCAGCCAAGCCTTGCCCACCGGGACAGTTGCCTACGAGCAGTACTTC.

The chain links TRBV4-1 to TRBJ2-1; 8 bases agree with TRBD2. V lost 1 base to trimming and J lost 5 bases; unmatched junction nucleotides: 1. The germline V gene has CDR1 MGHRA and CDR2 YSYEKL. The CDR3 has 14 residues. CDR3 in amino acids: CASSQVLADNEQFF. The CDR3 DNA follows: TGCGCCAGCAGCCAAGTACTAGCGGACAATGAGCAGTTCTTC.

This clone showed up just once. The CDR3 bases are TGTGCCAGCAGCCCTCCCACCGGGGAGCTGTTTTTT. It codes for CASSPPTGELFF. The chain combines TRBV13 with TRBJ2-2, with unresolved D. CDR1 and CDR2 from the germline V gene are PRHDT and FYEKMQ (reference sequence). The CDR3 is made up of 12 amino acids. Trimming took 5 bases from V and 4 from J, leaving 5 bases between them. The whole variable domain, remainder taken from reference TRBV13 and TRBJ2-2, is AAGVIQSPRHLIKEKRETATLKCYPIPRHDTVYWYQQGPGQDPQFLISFYEKMQSDKGSIPDRFSAQQFSDYHSELNMSSLELGDSALYFCASSPPTGELFFGEGSRLTVL.

The chain is built from TRBV19 and TRBJ1-5; D is unclear. The germline V gene has CDR1 LNHDA and CDR2 SQIVND (reference sequence). The CDR3 runs 14 residues. V gave up 8 bases and J gave up 4 bases, with 15 bases separating them. CDR3 sequence: CASRGELGNQPQHF. The CDR3 nucleotides are TGTGCCAGTCGGGGAGAACTGGGGAATCAGCCCCAGCATTTT.

The CDR3 spells CAWSQGYTQYF. The CDR3 coding sequence is TGTGCCTGGAGCCAGGGTTATACGCAGTATTTT. The rearrangement uses TRBV30 and TRBJ2-3, with D maybe TRBD1 (5 bases). The CDR3 is 11 amino acids. CDR1 and CDR2 (germline): GTSNPN, SVGIG (reference sequence). Trimming took 3 bases from V and 7 from J, leaving 8 bases between them.

The chain couples TRBV19 to TRBJ1-5, with D unclear. The CDR3 contains 10 residues. Germline CDR1 reads LNHDA; CDR2 reads SQIVND (reference sequence). With 5 bases removed from V and 7 bases from J, the gap between germline ends came to 3 bases. CDR3 region: CASSYQPQHF. The CDR3 DNA sequence: TGTGCCAGTAGTTACCAGCCCCAGCATTTT.